The TCR beta chain under discussion was sequenced for a study of vaccination effects on CD4 cells after COVID-19. As for the study in general: Every participant took two doses of the BNT162b2 or mRNA-1273 vaccine. In culture with 10 IU/ml IL-2 and around 10 ug/ml peptides, PBMC were grown at two million per well.

Concerning this clone itself: The antigen is not known.

General study findings and limits: In vaccinees who were healthy, merely 1 out of 255 vaccine-induced clones cross-reacted with common cold coronaviruses.

The culture ran for 9 to 11 days, and then CD4+ T cells were isolated. IL-2 medium was substituted for half the medium on days 3 and 7. There are 15 residues in the CDR3. Germline V gene data show CDR1 as MNHNS and CDR2 as SASEGT. J lost 5 bases, V lost 2 bases, and 7 bases had no gene match. Here immunoSEQ multiplex PCR was the method, and the copy in TCRdb shows in-frame clones only, minus some. The repertoire includes 31,000 or so clones, about 70% of them detected once, and about 4% sits in the top ten. The rearrangement links TRBV6-1 to TRBJ2-7, with 9 positions matching TRBD2. The material was CD4+ T cells from PBMCs cultured without peptide, obtained before COVID-19 vaccination. This receptor was obtained from a human donor who received a COVID-19 vaccine. In DNA form, the CDR3 reads TGTGCCAGCAGTGAAATAGCGGGAGTTCCTAACGAGCAGTACTTC. Protein: CASSEIAGVPNEQYF.